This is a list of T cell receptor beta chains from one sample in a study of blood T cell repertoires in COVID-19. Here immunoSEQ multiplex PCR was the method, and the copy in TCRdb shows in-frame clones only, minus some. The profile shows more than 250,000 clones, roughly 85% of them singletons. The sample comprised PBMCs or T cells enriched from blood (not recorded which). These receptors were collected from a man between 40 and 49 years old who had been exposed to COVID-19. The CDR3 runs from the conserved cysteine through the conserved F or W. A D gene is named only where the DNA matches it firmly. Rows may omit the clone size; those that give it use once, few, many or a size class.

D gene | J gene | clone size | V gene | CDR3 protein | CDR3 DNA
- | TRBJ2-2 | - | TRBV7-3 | CASSLLRGTGELFF | TGTGCCAGCAGCTTACTTAGGGGCACCGGGGAGCTGTTTTTT
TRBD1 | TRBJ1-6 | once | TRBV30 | CAWERGQGAYSPLHF | TGTGCCTGGGAAAGGGGACAGGGGGCTTATTCACCCCTCCACTTT
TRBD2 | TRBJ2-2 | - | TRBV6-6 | CASSPAGGRALTGELFF | TGTGCCAGCAGTCCGGCGGGCGGGAGGGCCCTCACCGGGGAGCTGTTTTTT
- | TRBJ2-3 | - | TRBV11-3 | CASSSSQGAGTTDTQYF | TGTGCCAGCAGCTCTTCTCAAGGGGCGGGAACCACAGATACGCAGTATTTT
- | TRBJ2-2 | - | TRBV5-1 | CASSPRGKVDTGELFF | TGCGCCAGCAGCCCAAGGGGGAAGGTGGACACCGGGGAGCTGTTTTTT
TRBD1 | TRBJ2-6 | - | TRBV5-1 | CASRLDRARSGANVLTF | TGCGCCAGCAGATTGGACAGGGCTCGTTCTGGGGCCAACGTCCTGACTTTC
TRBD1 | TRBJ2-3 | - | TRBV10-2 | CASSESTGVGTDTQYF | TGCGCCAGCAGTGAGTCGACAGGGGTGGGGACAGATACGCAGTATTTT
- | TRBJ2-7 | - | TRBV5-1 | CASSPLPQGPGSYEQYF | TGCGCCAGCTCCCCCCTTCCACAGGGTCCGGGCTCCTACGAGCAGTACTTC
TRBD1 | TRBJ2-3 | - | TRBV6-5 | CASRRQGEGTDTQYF | TGTGCCAGCAGAAGACAGGGGGAGGGCACAGATACGCAGTATTTT
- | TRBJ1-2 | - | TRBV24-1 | CATSDAPGRRPKANYGYTF | TGTGCCACCAGTGACGCTCCGGGTCGACGACCAAAAGCTAACTATGGCTACACCTTC
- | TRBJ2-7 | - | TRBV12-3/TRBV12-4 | CASRVRGLNEQYF | TGTGCCAGCAGGGTAAGGGGACTCAACGAGCAGTACTTC
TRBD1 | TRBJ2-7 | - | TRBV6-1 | CASSESRGLYEQYF | TGTGCCAGCAGTGAGAGTAGGGGGCTATACGAGCAGTACTTC
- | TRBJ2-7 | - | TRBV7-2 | CASSYRTANEQYF | TGTGCCAGCAGCTATCGGACAGCTAACGAGCAGTACTTC
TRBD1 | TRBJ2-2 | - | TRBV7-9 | CASSLVKDRGYGELFF | TGTGCCAGCAGCTTAGTCAAAGACAGGGGATACGGGGAGCTGTTTTTT
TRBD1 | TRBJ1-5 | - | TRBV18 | CASSQDRQPQHF | TGTGCCAGCTCTCAGGACAGGCAGCCCCAGCATTTT